The 26 T cell receptor beta chains reported below all come from one sample, sequenced in a study of T cells in tuberculosis. Time point described: new active TB diagnosis, blood taken before or within 7 days of starting treatment. The data were produced by immunoSEQ multiplex PCR, yet TCRdb's version contains in-frame clones alone and is incomplete. Seen here are 47,000 or so clones, roughly 96% observed once, and the top ten hold around 1.4%. The specimen was PBMCs, collected at tuberculosis diagnosis. Every receptor here comes from an adult with tuberculosis.

V is TRBV12-5 and J is TRBJ2-7; 7 nucleotides match TRBD2. CDR3 size: 16 residues. CDR1 and CDR2 from the germline V gene are LGHNT and FRNRAP. Germline trimming cut 5 bases from V and 5 bases from J; bases unmatched to any gene: 15. CDR3 DNA: TGTGCTAGTGGTCGCGGCGGGAGTTCTTTTGGCCACGAGCAGTACTTC. Protein product: CASGRGGSSFGHEQYF. Based on the CDR3 plus reference TRBV12-5 and TRBJ2-7, the full variable domain is DARVTQTPRHKVTEMGQEVTMRCQPILGHNTVFWYRQTMMQGLELLAYFRNRAPLDDSGMPKDRFSAEMPDATLATLKIQPSEPRDSAVYFCASGRGGSSFGHEQYFGPGTRLTVT.

By share, this clone counts as medium-sized (0.01 to 0.1%). The V and J genes are TRBV2 and TRBJ1-1, with D perhaps TRBD1 (5 bases). The CDR3 sequence is 13 residues long. Germline CDR1 SNHLY, CDR2 FYNNEI. With 6 bases removed from V and 7 bases from J, the gap between germline ends came to 15 bases. The CDR3: CASRRDSQGEAFF. As DNA, the CDR3 is TGTGCCAGCAGGCGGGACTCCCAGGGTGAAGCTTTCTTT.

The chain uses TRBV2 and TRBJ1-2; the match to TRBD1 covers 7 bases. The CDR3 covers 13 residues. V dropped 10 bases and J dropped 2; count of bases not matched to a gene: 7. CDR1 is SNHLY, CDR2 FYNNEI, per germline. The CDR3 sequence is CATYPTGNYGYTF. In nucleotides, the CDR3 is TGTGCCACCTACCCGACAGGGAACTATGGCTACACCTTC.

The genes are TRBV4-3 and TRBJ2-1, with TRBD2 matching over 7 bases. V was pared by 0 bases and J by 2 bases, with 10 bases of the junction left unmatched. Germline CDR1 reads LGHNA; CDR2 reads YSLEER. The CDR3 loop spans 18 amino acids. CDR3 coding DNA: TGCGCCAGCAGCCAAGATCTGGGAGGGAGTTACCCCTACAATGAGCAGTTCTTC. Amino acid sequence: CASSQDLGGSYPYNEQFF.

V is TRBV7-9 and J is TRBJ1-1; D call uncertain. Germline CDR1 and CDR2: SEHNR and FQNEAQ (reference sequence). The CDR3 is made up of 15 amino acids. V lost 1 base and J lost 6, with 15 bases in between. The CDR3 spells CASSLVRPLGAEAFF. DNA for the CDR3: TGTGCCAGCAGCTTAGTGCGTCCGTTAGGAGCTGAAGCTTTCTTT.

V and J are TRBV6-6 and TRBJ2-3; 9 bases are a match to TRBD2. V was clipped by 8 bases and J by 3 bases; unmatched bases: 3. CDR1 and CDR2 (germline): MNHNY, SVGAGI (reference sequence). The CDR3 has 13 amino acids. The CDR3 DNA sequence: TGTGCCAGCGAAGCGGGAGGAACAGATACGCAGTATTTT. Amino acids: CASEAGGTDTQYF.

The chain is built from TRBV10-3 and TRBJ2-3; TRBD2 agrees at 8 bases. V shed 4 bases and J 3 bases; nucleotides not matched to a gene: 6. Germline CDR1 and CDR2: ENHRY and SYGVKD. The CDR3 contains 15 residues. The CDR3 sequence: CAISGAKRETDTQYF. CDR3 DNA: TGTGCCATCAGTGGTGCGAAGCGGGAGACAGATACGCAGTATTTT.

J is TRBJ2-7 and V is TRBV2; a possible D gene is TRBD2 (6 bases). CDR3 length: 13 residues. Between the trimmed V and J ends, which lost 6 bases and 9 bases, there was a span of 18 bases. CDR1 is SNHLY and CDR2 is FYNNEI in the germline V gene. The CDR3 coding sequence is TGTGCCAGCAGCGCAGACCATAGCGGTGGGCAGTACTTC. It encodes CASSADHSGGQYF.

This chain joins TRBV19 and TRBJ1-5, with D perhaps matching TRBD1 (5 bases). Germline loops: CDR1 LNHDA, CDR2 SQIVND (reference sequence). The CDR3 totals 17 residues. V lost 7 bases and J 3 bases, leaving 22 bases between the germline ends. CDR3 in DNA: TGTGCCAGTACCTCCCGACAATCGTCAGGGCTCAATCAGCCCCAGCATTTT. Translated: CASTSRQSSGLNQPQHF.

The rearrangement joins TRBV20-1 to TRBJ1-2; 11 bases align to TRBD1. Per germline, CDR1 DFQATT and CDR2 SNEGSKA (reference sequence). This CDR3 is 11 amino acids long. V lost 5 bases, J lost 12 bases, and 5 bases stayed unmatched. CDR3 region: CSAGQGAYDTF. Here the CDR3 DNA reads TGCAGTGCTGGACAGGGGGCTTATGACACCTTC.

CDR3 DNA: TGCGCCAGCAGTGAGGAGGGGGGACAGTTCTACGAGCAGTACTTC. This gives the protein CASSEEGGQFYEQYF. The chain carries TRBV10-2 and TRBJ2-7; weak D call: TRBD1 (7 bases). Trimming took off 2 bases at V and 3 bases at J, with 14 bases between the two ends. The CDR3 totals 15 residues. CDR1 and CDR2 (germline): WSHSY, SAAADI.

The V call is TRBV6-5, the J call TRBJ2-7; 8 nucleotides match TRBD2. The CDR3 has 14 residues. CDR1 and CDR2 (germline): MNHEY, SVGAGI. The V segment lost 6 bases and the J segment 1 base; nucleotides outside the gene matches: 5. The CDR3 DNA follows: TGTGCCAGCAGAATTAGCGGGGATTCCTACGAGCAGTACTTC. Encoded protein: CASRISGDSYEQYF.

The chain carries TRBV10-3 and TRBJ2-7, with 9 bases fitting TRBD1. CDR1 ENHRY and CDR2 SYGVKD come from the germline V gene. V gave up 6 bases and J gave up 6 bases; unmatched junction bases: 3. CDR3 length: 12 residues. DNA of the CDR3: TGTGCCATCAGGGGGACAGGGTCCGAGCAGTACTTC. Protein: CAIRGTGSEQYF.

The chain employs TRBV9 and TRBJ2-5; the match to TRBD2 covers 8 bases. This CDR3 contains 16 residues. Looked up from germline, CDR1 is SGDLS and CDR2 is YYNGEE. V trimming: 0 bases; J trimming: 1 base; junction bases outside the gene matches: 5. The CDR3 reads CASSVAGTSGQETQYF. CDR3 sequence (DNA): TGTGCCAGCAGCGTAGCCGGGACTAGTGGCCAAGAGACCCAGTACTTC.

The chain employs TRBV19 and TRBJ1-2, with D possibly TRBD1 on 6 matching bases. V lost 4 bases and J 7 bases, leaving 16 bases between the germline ends. CDR3 length equals 14 residues. Germline V gene sequence: CDR1 LNHDA, CDR2 SQIVND (reference sequence). This CDR3 is CASSTGQFLRGYTF. The CDR3 nucleotides are TGTGCCAGTAGTACAGGACAGTTCCTCCGTGGCTACACCTTC. The complete variable domain, with remaining parts taken from reference TRBV19 and TRBJ1-2, reads DGGITQSPKYLFRKEGQNVTLSCEQNLNHDAMYWYRQDPGQGLRLIYYSQIVNDFQKGDIAEGYSVSREKKESFPLTVTSAQKNPTAFYLCASSTGQFLRGYTFGSGTRLTVV.

The count of this clone is one. The chain couples TRBV4-1 to TRBJ1-2, with D possibly matching TRBD1 (6 bases). This CDR3 has 16 residues. The V and J ends lost 4 bases and 2 bases respectively, with 17 bases between them. The V gene's germline CDR1 is MGHRA and CDR2 YSYEKL. The CDR3 protein is CASSLIVGQTNYGYTF. The CDR3 DNA reads as TGCGCCAGCAGCCTCATCGTTGGACAGACCAACTATGGCTACACCTTC.

The rearrangement joins TRBV5-1 to TRBJ2-3; possibly TRBD2 for D (5 bases). CDR3 length: 15 residues. CDR1 SGHRS and CDR2 YFSETQ come from the germline V gene. V lost 0 bases and J 3 bases, leaving 11 bases between the germline ends. The DNA for the CDR3 is TGCGCCAGCAGCTTGGATGGGAGTAGTACAGATACGCAGTATTTT. It yields the protein CASSLDGSSTDTQYF.

The V and J genes are TRBV5-1 and TRBJ2-5; D is perhaps TRBD1 (6 bases). The CDR3 is 14 amino acids. Germline CDR1 reads SGHRS; CDR2 reads YFSETQ. Trimming stripped 0 bases from V and 4 bases from J, with 10 bases between. The CDR3: CASSLVTGRETQYF. The CDR3 DNA is TGCGCCAGCAGCTTGGTGACAGGTCGAGAGACCCAGTACTTC.

The chain carries TRBV5-1 and TRBJ2-1; 8 bases are a match to TRBD2. Per germline, CDR1 SGHRS and CDR2 YFSETQ. With 5 bases clipped from V and 0 bases from J, the junction kept 4 bases outside the gene matches. The CDR3 length is 15 residues. The CDR3 loop is CASRSTSGSYNEQFF. DNA of the CDR3: TGCGCCAGCAGATCTACTAGCGGCTCCTACAATGAGCAGTTCTTC.

The rearrangement uses TRBV4-2 and TRBJ2-1; weak D call: TRBD2 (6 bases). Germline assignment: CDR1 LGHNA and CDR2 YNFKEQ. Trimming stripped 0 bases from V and 1 base from J, with 10 bases between. This CDR3 comprises 16 residues. CDR3 DNA sequence: TGTGCCAGCAGCCAAGACGCTCGGGAGTCCTACAATGAGCAGTTCTTC. Protein: CASSQDARESYNEQFF.

The rearrangement joins TRBV21-1 to TRBJ2-5; the table's D call of TRBD2 was not tested on the DNA. TRBV21-1 is noted as a pseudogene. CDR3 size: 15 residues. DNA of the CDR3: TGTGCCAGCAGCAAAAGAGCGGGAGGTAAAGAGACCCAGTACTTC. Translation gives CASSKRAGGKETQYF.

The chain is built from TRBV11-1 and TRBJ2-2; 7 nucleotides match TRBD1. With 4 bases clipped from V and 4 bases from J, the junction kept 9 bases outside the gene matches. CDR1 and CDR2 (germline): SGHAT, FQDESV (reference sequence). The CDR3 is 16 amino acids. In nucleotides, the CDR3 is TGTGCCAGCAGCTACGTAAGGGACAGATCCACCGGGGAGCTGTTTTTT. Protein product: CASSYVRDRSTGELFF.

Only a few counts were recorded for this clone. The chain joins TRBV6-5 to TRBJ1-1, with D unresolved. CDR1 is MNHEY, CDR2 SVGAGI, per germline. Between the trimmed V and J ends, which lost 3 bases and 0 bases, there was a span of 8 bases. The CDR3 is made up of 14 amino acids. The CDR3 protein is CASSYGQMNTEAFF. In nucleotides, the CDR3 is TGTGCCAGCAGTTATGGGCAGATGAACACTGAAGCTTTCTTT.

The rearrangement uses TRBV30 and TRBJ2-5, with TRBD2 as a possible D gene (5 bases). Trimming took off 2 bases at V and 4 bases at J, with 20 bases between the two ends. This CDR3 is 16 amino acids long. Germline V gene data show CDR1 as GTSNPN and CDR2 as SVGIG (reference sequence). This chain's CDR3 is CAWSFSSTRGRETQYF. Here the CDR3 DNA reads TGTGCCTGGAGTTTTTCCTCCACTAGAGGTCGAGAGACCCAGTACTTC.

The chain couples TRBV13 to TRBJ2-2; TRBD1 matches 12 bases. The CDR3 extends over 14 amino acids. V lost 10 bases, J lost 7 bases, and 7 bases stayed unmatched. CDR1 and CDR2 from the germline V gene are PRHDT and FYEKMQ (reference sequence). The CDR3 DNA follows: TGTGCCACCCGGGACAGGGGGCATGGCGGGGAGCTGTTTTTT. Translating gives CATRDRGHGGELFF.

In its sample, this clone was seen once. The CDR3 nucleotides read TGTGCCAGCAGCTCACAATTTGGGGAGTACGGGGAGGTCCAGTACTTC. Amino acids: CASSSQFGEYGEVQYF. The V call is TRBV5-5, the J call TRBJ2-5; a possible D gene is TRBD2 (6 bases). Trimming removed 3 bases at V and 10 bases at J, with 25 bases between. CDR3 length: 16 residues. Germline V gives CDR1 SGHKS, CDR2 YYEKEE (reference sequence). Filled out from reference TRBV5-5 and TRBJ2-5, the complete variable domain reads DAGVTQSPTHLIKTRGQQVTLRCSPISGHKSVSWYQQVLGQGPQFIFQYYEKEERGRGNFPDRFSARQFPNYSSELNVNALLLGDSALYLCASSSQFGEYGEVQYFGPGTRLLVL.